This is a list of T cell receptor beta chains from one sample in a study of control samples from healthy donors and cancer patients. Assay used: immunoSEQ multiplex PCR; TCRdb lists only in-frame clones, some missing. The table lists over 100,000 clones, approximately 90% of them singletons. Sample: blood. All receptors derive from a woman aged 45 to 65 in good health. CDR3s leave out the opening cysteine and the closing phenylalanine or tryptophan.

V,CDR3
TRBV3-1/TRBV3-2,ASSQLGVNNSPLH
TRBV7-9,ASSLWTGGNQPQH
TRBV14,ASSQVEQETQY
TRBV7-2,ASSPPERTDTQY
TRBV27,ASSYFPGQKYTEAF
TRBV9,ASSERAGDLSGANVLT
TRBV28,ASTPNTGELF
TRBV29-1,SVVENTDTQY
TRBV7-3,ASSPEGTGRGYGYT
TRBV2,ASSENTGGVQKLF
TRBV9,ASAREGTGSTGELF
TRBV19,ATRSGGPGNTIY
TRBV28,ASSLLETQY
TRBV27,TSSTRTATEAF
TRBV7-8,ASSPSGRSYGYT
TRBV3-1/TRBV3-2,ASSRTGWNTGELF
TRBV2,ASSGLAGANEQF
TRBV6-6,ASKLPGQGNEQY
TRBV3-1/TRBV3-2,ASSRFSAEGEQF
TRBV5-6,ASSLARGFYGYT
TRBV3-1/TRBV3-2,ASSPVSRGGSYNEQF
TRBV2,ASGGPPYQETQY
TRBV19,ASLSSYNSPLH
TRBV6-2/TRBV6-3,ASSWESGEYNEQF
TRBV30,AWSGSGQGFSGANVLT
TRBV4-3,ASSQDSRPGIGYT
TRBV25-1,ASSAQGPDTQY
TRBV10-1,ASSGGPGQGYEQY
TRBV5-4,ASSHGGEGGTEAF
TRBV5-1,ASSLTSGTNTGELF
TRBV6-5,ASTLGLHQETQY
TRBV7-3,ASSPAGDTEAF
TRBV7-9,ASSPTNQQETQY
TRBV7-9,ASSLAGPPYGYT
TRBV11-2,ASSLGFTSGTTDTQY
TRBV5-6,ASSPGTGWYGYT
TRBV5-4,ASSQPTSSAGELF
TRBV20-1,SASSRVNLGEAF
TRBV7-2,ASSLGDPRTQC
TRBV27,ASSLSGGPNTGELF
TRBV10-3,AISERSSGTQY
TRBV9,ASTPGWGTGFGNTEAF
TRBV12-3/TRBV12-4,ASSLNSGYT
TRBV12-5,ASGLLGKTGNPETQY
TRBV5-1,ASSSGTSGSVNTGELF
TRBV5-1,ASSFIRSGGITDTQY
TRBV10-3,AIRGLVNTEAF
TRBV18,ASSPAGVNYGYT
TRBV9,ASSGTSGRGAYNEQF
TRBV7-8,ASSFAGWNTGELF
TRBV6-5,ASSYSVYSGANVLT
TRBV6-5,ATADPGLAGREQF
TRBV30,AWSPVEEQF
TRBV5-1,ASSLTAGGPTDTQY
TRBV6-6,ASSYPRGGQDGELF
TRBV19,ASSSGQGGNSPLH
TRBV25-1,ASSDPAGELYEQY